The 3 T cell receptor beta chains presented below share a single source sample, sequenced in a study of beta chain features in type 1 diabetes. General study findings and limits: Within each of all four CD4+ subsets, Type 1 diabetes patients had TCRB CDR3s that were moderately but significantly shorter.

As every portion of the isolated RNA was reverse transcribed, the sequencing read expressed TCRB transcripts. Method: immunoSEQ multiplex PCR; TCRdb's copy keeps in-frame clones and lacks some. Here the sample spans 300,000 to 400,000 clones, roughly 14% being singletons. Their antigens remain unidentified. Sequenced: naive CD4+ T cells from blood. These receptor sequences come from a woman under 30 with type 1 diabetes.

This clone was found a few times. The chain combines TRBV2 with TRBJ2-1; TRBD2 matches at 10 bases. The CDR3 covers 13 residues. Trimming took 7 bases from V and 10 from J; bases not matched to a gene: 7. The germline CDR1 and CDR2 sequences are SNHLY and FYNNEI. For the CDR3, the DNA is TGTGCCAGCACTAGCGGGAGTGGAGGGGAGCAGTTCTTC. Its protein product is CASTSGSGGEQFF.

This sequence joins TRBV10-2 and TRBJ1-5; TRBD1 matches at 10 bases. Trimming cost V 8 bases and J 1 base; bases outside gene matches: 2. Germline V gives CDR1 WSHSY, CDR2 SAAADI. The CDR3 sequence is 14 residues long. The chain's CDR3 is CASRDRGSNQPQHF. The CDR3 DNA reads as TGCGCCAGCCGGGACAGGGGCAGCAATCAGCCCCAGCATTTT.

In this sample, this clone turned up a few times. This chain uses TRBV28 with TRBJ2-7; a weak D match, TRBD2 (6 bases). CDR3 length: 15 residues. Germline V gene data show CDR1 as MDHEN and CDR2 as SYDVKM. The germline V and J ends were trimmed by 2 bases and 5 bases, with 16 bases remaining between them. The CDR3 protein is CASSLGWAGQDEQYF. CDR3 DNA sequence: TGTGCCAGCAGTTTAGGTTGGGCGGGGCAGGACGAGCAGTACTTC.